A selection of T cell receptor beta chains follows, all from one sample in a study of cytomegalovirus exposure and HLA in healthy donors. Profiled with immunoSEQ multiplex PCR; TCRdb holds only in-frame clones, not every one. The sample has 35,000 to 45,000 clones, around half seen once. The sequenced sample consisted of PBMCs. The receptors derive from a human donor in good health. Each CDR3 is given with its conserved first and last residue. Fields, in order: CDR3 DNA, CDR3 protein, clone size, D gene, J gene, V gene. The D gene is left open where the match is weak. A clone size is listed for some rows: how often the clone was seen (once, few, many), or a class if it is expanded.

TGTGCCAGCTCACCAACATTGGGGCTAGCGGGGGGCCACACAGATACGCAGTATTTT | CASSPTLGLAGGHTDTQYF | few | TRBD2 | TRBJ2-3 | TRBV18
TGTGCCAGCAGCCGTCGGGGGGGTAACAATCAGCCCCAGCATTTT | CASSRRGGNNQPQHF | - | - | TRBJ1-5 | TRBV7-2
TGCAGCGTTGAGCAGTATCGCGGTCAGCCCCAGCATTTT | CSVEQYRGQPQHF | - | - | TRBJ1-5 | TRBV29-1
TGTGCCAGCTCACCAATGGAGGGGTCGAAGAGTGAGCAGTTCTTC | CASSPMEGSKSEQFF | - | - | TRBJ2-1 | TRBV18
TGTGCCAGCAGTTCCGACAAGAACACTGAAGCTTTCTTT | CASSSDKNTEAFF | - | - | TRBJ1-1 | TRBV6-5
TGTGCCAGCAGCCAAGATGCGGGAAACCACTACGAGCAGTACTTC | CASSQDAGNHYEQYF | - | - | TRBJ2-7 | TRBV4-2
TGTGCCAGCAGCCACCAACCCGGACAGGGACCGACTAGCCGGGATACGCAGTATTTT | CASSHQPGQGPTSRDTQYF | - | - | TRBJ2-3 | TRBV4-2
TGTGCCAGCAAATGGGACGCGGGGGACCAGCCCCAGCATTTT | CASKWDAGDQPQHF | few | - | TRBJ1-5 | TRBV6-1
TGTGCCAGCAGAACCTCGGGGGCCGGGGAGCTGTTTTTT | CASRTSGAGELFF | once | - | TRBJ2-2 | TRBV9
TGTGCCAGCAGTGAAGCCTACAGCTCTGGGGCCAACGTCCTGACTTTC | CASSEAYSSGANVLTF | few | - | TRBJ2-6 | TRBV6-1
TGTGCCAGCTCAGAAACCACGGGACAGATCTATGGCTACACCTTC | CASSETTGQIYGYTF | - | TRBD1 | TRBJ1-2 | TRBV18
TGTGCCACCAGCAGAGATTGGCGACAGGGAACAGAGACCCAGTACTTC | CATSRDWRQGTETQYF | - | TRBD1 | TRBJ2-5 | TRBV15
TGTGCCAGCAGCTTAGAGCTAGCGGGAGGCAATGAGCAGTTCTTC | CASSLELAGGNEQFF | few | TRBD2 | TRBJ2-1 | TRBV7-9
TGTGCCAGCAAACAAGCGGGAGTAAGGTTAGAGACCCAGTACTTC | CASKQAGVRLETQYF | - | TRBD2 | TRBJ2-5 | TRBV6-5